The rows below give T cell receptor beta chains drawn from one sample of a study of cytomegalovirus exposure and HLA in healthy donors. Method: immunoSEQ multiplex PCR; TCRdb's copy keeps in-frame clones and lacks some. The sample lists about 110,000 clones; approximately 80% were seen once. Sequenced material: PBMCs. The receptors stem from a man aged 30 to 45 in good health and CMV-seropositive. Both conserved end residues are part of each CDR3. The order of the fields is D gene, clone size, V gene, J gene, CDR3 DNA, CDR3 protein. The D gene is left open where the match is weak. Only some rows state a clone size, as once, few, many or a class for expanded clones.

>-|once|TRBV11-3|TRBJ2-3
TGTGCCTCCGTCTCTCCGGGTAGAACAGATACGCAGTATTTT
CASVSPGRTDTQYF
>-|-|TRBV30|TRBJ1-3
TGTGCCTGGAGCGACGGGGGGGGCCTGGGCACCATATATTTT
CAWSDGGGLGTIYF
>-|-|TRBV30|TRBJ1-4
TGTGCCTGGAATTTTGGGGCAGGGGTAGAAAAACTGTTTTTT
CAWNFGAGVEKLFF
>-|-|TRBV5-6|TRBJ1-2
TGTGCCAGCAGCGTCAGGGATTTTGGCTACACCTTC
CASSVRDFGYTF
>-|-|TRBV18|TRBJ1-6
TGTGCCAGCTCACCACGATCAGGTCCCGGTAATTCACCCCTCCACTTT
CASSPRSGPGNSPLHF
>TRBD2|few|TRBV4-2|TRBJ2-3
TGTGCCAGCAGCGCGACTAGCGGGGGGGCAGATACGCAGTATTTT
CASSATSGGADTQYF
>-|-|TRBV5-1|TRBJ1-3
TGCGCCAGCAGCGTGGGACAATTCCACTCTGGAAACACCATATATTTT
CASSVGQFHSGNTIYF
>TRBD1|-|TRBV29-1|TRBJ2-3
TGCAGCGTAAGACAGGGGGGCACAGATACGCAGTATTTT
CSVRQGGTDTQYF
>TRBD1|few|TRBV30|TRBJ1-4
TGTGCCTGGAACACAGGGGGCTCTTATAATGAAAAACTGTTTTTT
CAWNTGGSYNEKLFF
>-|-|TRBV7-3|TRBJ1-3
TGTGCCAGCAGCTTAAATCCCGGGGCTGGAAACACCATATATTTT
CASSLNPGAGNTIYF
>-|-|TRBV5-4|TRBJ2-5
TGTGCCAGCAGACTTCCCACGGGGGAGCAGTACTTC
CASRLPTGEQYF
>-|-|TRBV6-5|TRBJ2-1
TGTGCCAGCAGTTTGCTGGGGGGGCAGGGCAATGAGCAGTTCTTC
CASSLLGGQGNEQFF
>-|-|TRBV5-1|TRBJ1-1
TGCGCCAGCAGCTTGGGACAGCGGAACACTGAAGCTTTCTTT
CASSLGQRNTEAFF
>-|-|TRBV11-1|TRBJ2-3
TGTGCCAGCAGCTTATACCCGGAGCCGATTAGAGATACGCAGTATTTT
CASSLYPEPIRDTQYF
>-|once|TRBV7-2|TRBJ2-2
TGTGCCAGCAGCTCGCAAATAGTAGCTACCGGGGAGCTGTTTTTT
CASSSQIVATGELFF
>TRBD1|-|TRBV6-4|TRBJ1-2
TGTGCCAGCAGTGAAGGGCTGTGGGGACAGGGGGCCTCAAACTATGGCTACACCTTC
CASSEGLWGQGASNYGYTF
>-|-|TRBV5-6|TRBJ2-5
TGTGCCAGCAGCTTCCAGGGCCAAGAGACCCAGTACTTC
CASSFQGQETQYF
>TRBD1|-|TRBV27|TRBJ1-4
TGTGCCAGCAGCGTTGGGGACAGTAATGAAAAACTGTTTTTT
CASSVGDSNEKLFF
>-|-|TRBV7-6|TRBJ2-1
TGTGCCAGCAGCTCCTCCCCCCCGTATTACAATGAGCAGTTCTTC
CASSSSPPYYNEQFF
>-|-|TRBV12-2|TRBJ1-2
TGTGCAAGTCGCGTCACGATCAGGGGTTGGGGCTACACCTTC
CASRVTIRGWGYTF
>-|once|TRBV10-2|TRBJ2-6
TGCGCCAGCAGAGCTACAGGGTGGGGAAGCTCTGGGGCCAACGTCCTGACTTTC
CASRATGWGSSGANVLTF
>-|-|TRBV19|TRBJ1-1
TGTGCCAGTAGTGCCCGAGGGTTCACTGAAGCTTTCTTT
CASSARGFTEAFF
>TRBD1|-|TRBV25-1|TRBJ2-1
TGTGCCAGCAGTGGCTGGACAGGGGGCTACAATGAGCAGTTCTTC
CASSGWTGGYNEQFF
>TRBD2|-|TRBV7-2|TRBJ2-3
TGTGCCAGCAGCTCACTAGCGTTCCCAGATACGCAGTATTTT
CASSSLAFPDTQYF
>-|-|TRBV6-1|TRBJ1-2
TGTGCCAGCAGTGAACAGATCAGGGCGGATGGCTACACCTTC
CASSEQIRADGYTF
>TRBD2|-|TRBV7-8|TRBJ2-5
TGTGCCAGCAGCTCGAAACGAGGACTAGCGGGGGAGACCCAGTACTTC
CASSSKRGLAGETQYF
>-|-|TRBV30|TRBJ1-2
TGTGCCTGGAGCTCCACAGGGCAGCTGTGGTATGGCTACACCTTC
CAWSSTGQLWYGYTF
>-|-|TRBV6-1|TRBJ1-2
TGTGCCAGCACCGCAGTTAACTATGGCTACACCTTC
CASTAVNYGYTF
>TRBD1|-|TRBV27|TRBJ1-2
TGTGCCAGCAGCAAACAACAGGGGACCCATGGCTACACCTTC
CASSKQQGTHGYTF
>-|once|TRBV29-1|TRBJ1-2
TGCAGCGTCGCCACAGATTTTAACTATGGCTACACCTTC
CSVATDFNYGYTF
>-|-|TRBV27|TRBJ1-6
TGTGCCAGCAGTGAATACCGTAGATCACCCCTCCACTTT
CASSEYRRSPLHF
>TRBD2|-|TRBV5-4|TRBJ2-4
TGTGCCAGCAGCGACGGGACTAGCGGGAAAGCCGAAAACATTCAGTACTTC
CASSDGTSGKAENIQYF
>TRBD2|-|TRBV19|TRBJ2-1
TGTGCCAGTAGTATACGGCTAGCGGGAGGGAGGCCCTACAATGAGCAGTTCTTC
CASSIRLAGGRPYNEQFF
>TRBD1|-|TRBV30|TRBJ1-4
TGTGCCTGGAGTGTACAGGGGGGAAAACTGTTTTTT
CAWSVQGGKLFF
>TRBD1|few|TRBV6-6|TRBJ1-6
TGTGCCAGCACCCCAGGGGGGACCCTCCACTTT
CASTPGGTLHF
>-|-|TRBV11-1|TRBJ2-3
TGTGCCAGCAGCTCACAAACAACAGATACGCAGTATTTT
CASSSQTTDTQYF
>TRBD1|-|TRBV5-1|TRBJ1-4
TGCGCCAGCAGGAAGACAGGGCAATTAGGTGAAAAACTGTTTTTT
CASRKTGQLGEKLFF
>TRBD1|-|TRBV5-4|TRBJ1-6
TGTGCCAGCAACCCTGGTGGGACAGCGAATTCACCCCTCCACTTT
CASNPGGTANSPLHF
>TRBD1|-|TRBV10-3|TRBJ1-2
TGTGCCATCAGGGGGGACAGGGGGCATGATGGCTACACCTTC
CAIRGDRGHDGYTF
>TRBD1|-|TRBV9|TRBJ1-1
TGTGCCAGCAGCGTAACAGGGGCGGACACTGAAGCTTTCTTT
CASSVTGADTEAFF
>TRBD1|-|TRBV5-1|TRBJ1-1
TGCGCCAGCAGCTTGGAAAGGGGACAGGGATATTGGAACACTGAAGCTTTCTTT
CASSLERGQGYWNTEAFF
>TRBD1|-|TRBV4-1|TRBJ1-1
TGCGCCAGCAGCCAAATACAGGGGTGGACTGAAGCTTTCTTT
CASSQIQGWTEAFF
>-|-|TRBV5-4|TRBJ1-1
TGTGCCAGCAGCCGAGGTGGTCAGGGAGGTTCTGAAGCTTTCTTT
CASSRGGQGGSEAFF
>TRBD1|-|TRBV30|TRBJ2-3
TGTGCCTGTAACAGGGGGCTTACGGATACGCAGTATTTT
CACNRGLTDTQYF
>-|-|TRBV5-1|TRBJ1-1
TGCGCCAGCAGTTTGACAGGGAACACTGAAGCTTTCTTT
CASSLTGNTEAFF
>-|-|TRBV2|TRBJ2-5
TGTGCCAGCAGTGCTTACAACAGGGCTGAGACCCAGTACTTC
CASSAYNRAETQYF
>-|few|TRBV5-6|TRBJ1-2
TGTGCCAGCAGCTTATACCGGGGGGCGCTGGGCTACACCTTC
CASSLYRGALGYTF
>TRBD1|-|TRBV15|TRBJ2-7
TGTGCCACCAGCAGAGTTGGGACAGGGGTACAGTACTTC
CATSRVGTGVQYF
>TRBD1|-|TRBV5-6|TRBJ1-5
TGTGCCAGCAGCTTGAACAGGGGGCTCAGTCAGCCCCAGCATTTT
CASSLNRGLSQPQHF